The 21 T cell receptor beta chains below were found in one sample sequenced in a study of T cells in Graves' hyperthyroidism and ophthalmopathy. Using RNA transcripts as the source, TCR beta CDR3 regions were amplified. The TCR CDR3 first-round RT-PCR relied on the HTBI primer set. From the multiplex PCR reads, TCRdb called clonotypes with MiXCR, one entry per CDR3 protein. The table has about 380,000 distinct CDR3 sequences, around a sixth seen once. The sample comprised blood. Every receptor here comes from a man aged 18-30 years with Graves' ophthalmopathy.

This clonotype was found a few times. The chain combines TRBV5-8 with TRBJ2-5; D remains ambiguous. Germline CDR1 SGHTS, CDR2 YDEGEE. Between the trimmed V and J ends, which lost 2 bases and 1 base, there was a span of 6 bases. The CDR3 contains 13 residues. As DNA, the CDR3 is TGTGCCAGCAGCTTTAATTTCCAAGAGACCCAGTACTTC. This gives the protein CASSFNFQETQYF.

The sample holds many counts of this clonotype. This CDR3 is CASSVLAGRNTGELFF. CDR3 coding DNA: TGTGCCAGCAGTGTACTAGCGGGGAGAAACACCGGGGAGCTGTTTTTT. The gene calls are TRBV2 and TRBJ2-2; TRBD2 matches at 10 bases. CDR3 length: 16 amino acids. Per germline, CDR1 SNHLY and CDR2 FYNNEI. V lost 4 bases and J lost 2; bases outside the gene matches: 4.

Many counts were recorded for this clonotype. The chain carries TRBV20-1 and TRBJ1-2; maybe TRBD1 (6 bases). V was cut by 3 bases and J by 6 bases, with 20 bases left in between. CDR1 is DFQATT and CDR2 is SNEGSKA in the germline V gene (reference sequence). CDR3 size: 15 residues. As DNA, the CDR3 is TGCAGTGCTAGGACCCCCTCGGGAGGGGGAGATGGCTACACCTTC. Translated, it gives CSARTPSGGGDGYTF.

Worth noting for this clonotype: One end of the junction does not line up with germline, which may come from a read error. The rearrangement links TRBV7-8 to TRBJ2-3; 14 nucleotides line up with TRBD2. The CDR3 totals 20 residues. CDR1 is SGHVS and CDR2 is FQNEAQ in the germline V gene. The CDR3: CASSQARLAGGGYRTDTQYF. As DNA, the CDR3 is TGCGCCAGCAGCCAAGCCCGACTAGCGGGGGGGGGTTACCGCACAGATACGCAGTATTTT.

This clonotype was detected a few times. The chain carries TRBV20-1 and TRBJ1-6; TRBD1 agrees at 8 bases. The CDR3 totals 15 residues. The V gene's germline CDR1 is DFQATT and CDR2 SNEGSKA (reference sequence). The V gene end was trimmed by 6 bases and the J gene end by 9 bases; junction bases not matched to a gene: 13. Written as DNA, the CDR3 is TGCAGTGCGGAACCGGCGGGACAGGTGATTTCACCCCTCCACTTT. Its protein product is CSAEPAGQVISPLHF.

V gene TRBV6-1 combines with J gene TRBJ1-5, with unresolved D. Germline V gene data show CDR1 as MNHNS and CDR2 as SASEGT. CDR3 size: 13 residues. The V gene lost 6 bases and the J gene lost 4 bases, with 10 bases spanning the gap. The CDR3, as DNA: TGTGCCAGCAGCCCAAAAGGTAATCAGCCCCAGCATTTT. Encoded protein: CASSPKGNQPQHF.

The gene calls are TRBV5-5 and TRBJ1-6; D is uncertain. CDR3 size: 17 residues. Germline values: CDR1 SGHKS, CDR2 YYEKEE (reference sequence). The V end was cut by 0 bases, the J end by 3 bases, with 13 bases between. The chain's CDR3 is CASSLDGSVIYNSPLHF. The CDR3, as DNA: TGTGCCAGCAGCTTGGATGGTAGTGTAATCTATAATTCACCCCTCCACTTT. The full variable domain, in which reference TRBV5-5 and TRBJ1-6 provide the parts outside the CDR3, is DAGVTQSPTHLIKTRGQQVTLRCSPISGHKSVSWYQQVLGQGPQFIFQYYEKEERGRGNFPDRFSARQFPNYSSELNVNALLLGDSALYLCASSLDGSVIYNSPLHFGNGTRLTVT.

This clonotype occurred many times. In DNA, the CDR3 is TGTGCCAGCAGCAACAGGGAGACCCAGTACTTC. Its protein is CASSNRETQYF. This chain joins TRBV11-2 and TRBJ2-5, with TRBD1 as a possible D gene (5 bases). Deletions cut 5 bases from V and 5 bases from J, with 6 bases between. Looked up from germline, CDR1 is SGHAT and CDR2 is FQNNGV. CDR3 length: 11 amino acids.

This clonotype was observed many times. The chain employs TRBV2 and TRBJ1-2, with D uncertain. V was shortened by 1 base and J by 5 bases, with 2 bases between the two germline ends. This CDR3 comprises 11 residues. Germline V gives CDR1 SNHLY, CDR2 FYNNEI. CDR3 sequence: CASSEGYGYTF. As DNA, the CDR3 is TGTGCCAGCAGTGAAGGTTATGGCTACACCTTC. Complete variable domain (other parts from reference TRBV2 and TRBJ1-2): EPEVTQTPSHQVTQMGQEVILRCVPISNHLYFYWYRQILGQKVEFLVSFYNNEISEKSEIFDDQFSVERPDGSNFTLKIRSTKLEDSAMYFCASSEGYGYTFGSGTRLTVV.

The CDR3 region is CASSLPTGMGEKLFF. The CDR3, as DNA: TGCGCCAGCAGCCTACCGACAGGGATGGGTGAAAAACTGTTTTTT. The V call is TRBV5-1, the J call TRBJ1-4; TRBD1 agrees at 7 bases. The germline V gene has CDR1 SGHRS and CDR2 YFSETQ. V lost 4 bases, J lost 7 bases, and 10 bases stayed unmatched. The CDR3 is 15 amino acids. Full variable domain (remainder filled in from reference TRBV5-1 and TRBJ1-4): KAGVTQTPRYLIKTRGQQVTLSCSPISGHRSVSWYQQTPGQGLQFLFEYFSETQRNKGNFPGRFSGRQFSNSRSEMNVSTLELGDSALYLCASSLPTGMGEKLFFGSGTQLSVL.

J is TRBJ1-4 and V is TRBV12-3 or TRBV12-4, with D tentatively TRBD1 (5 bases). Trimming took 6 bases from V and 2 from J, leaving 13 bases between them. The CDR3 loop spans 15 amino acids. CDR3 nucleotides: TGTGCCAGCAGCGGGGCGGCGTTTACTAATGAAAAACTGTTTTTT. It codes for CASSGAAFTNEKLFF.

This clonotype occurred many times. The gene calls are TRBV20-1 and TRBJ1-5; D possibly corresponds to TRBD1 (5 bases). Germline V lookup: CDR1 DFQATT, CDR2 SNEGSKA (reference sequence). The ends were cut back, 6 bases at V and 4 bases at J, with 10 bases in the middle. The CDR3 contains 12 residues. The CDR3 here is CSATPGNQPQHF. The DNA of the CDR3 is TGCAGTGCAACGCCAGGGAATCAGCCCCAGCATTTT.

This clonotype was seen at least ten times. The V and J genes are TRBV5-1 and TRBJ2-3; the D gene is possibly TRBD1 (6 bases). CDR3 length: 16 amino acids. CDR1 and CDR2 (germline): SGHRS, YFSETQ. V was shortened by 3 bases and J by 0 bases, with 14 bases between the two germline ends. CDR3 sequence (DNA): TGCGCCAGCAGCTCCCACGGGCAGGGGAGCACAGATACGCAGTATTTT. Translated: CASSSHGQGSTDTQYF.

This clonotype was detected many times. The genes are TRBV12-3 or TRBV12-4 and TRBJ2-3; TRBD1 aligns across 11 bases. The V gene end was trimmed by 6 bases and the J gene end by 5 bases; junction bases not matched to a gene: 10. This CDR3 contains 16 residues. CDR3 in DNA: TGTGCCAGCAGAGAGATGGGACAGGGGGACCTAGATACGCAGTATTTT. Translation: CASREMGQGDLDTQYF.

The chain couples TRBV13 to TRBJ1-1; the D is unclear. V shed 5 bases and J shed 3 bases, with 22 bases lying between them. The CDR3 consists of 17 residues. Germline CDR1 PRHDT, CDR2 FYEKMQ (reference sequence). The CDR3 region has the DNA TGTGCCAGCAGCCTCTCCCATACTTCCCGAAGAGACACTGAAGCTTTCTTT. Translated, it gives CASSLSHTSRRDTEAFF.

This clonotype was found many times. The V gene is TRBV11-2, the J gene TRBJ1-1; D is ambiguous. The germline V gene has CDR1 SGHAT and CDR2 FQNNGV. Trimming took off 2 bases at V and 3 bases at J, with 7 bases between the two ends. The CDR3 is 13 amino acids. The CDR3 DNA reads as TGTGCCAGCAGCTTACAGGTGCACACTGAAGCTTTCTTT. As protein: CASSLQVHTEAFF.

In this sample, this clonotype turned up many times. The rearrangement uses TRBV6-1 and TRBJ2-1, with 9 bases fitting TRBD1. Trimming at V came to 2 bases and at J to 2 bases, leaving 1 base not matched to a gene. The CDR3 is made up of 15 amino acids. Looked up from germline, CDR1 is MNHNS and CDR2 is SASEGT. CDR3 bases: TGTGCCAGCAGTGAAAGGGACAGGGCCTACAATGAGCAGTTCTTC. It specifies CASSERDRAYNEQFF.

This clonotype was counted at least ten times. This rearrangement joins TRBV5-6 to TRBJ2-7; 8 bases line up with TRBD1. Germline V CDR1 and CDR2: SGHDT, YYEEEE. With 3 bases clipped from V and 6 bases from J, the junction kept 8 bases outside the gene matches. There are 14 residues in the CDR3. As DNA, the CDR3 is TGTGCCAGCAGCTCACAGGGGGTATTCGGCGAGCAGTACTTC. As protein: CASSSQGVFGEQYF.

This clonotype has a count of ten or more. The V and J genes are TRBV3-1 and TRBJ2-1; D is uncertain. Looked up from germline, CDR1 is LGHDT and CDR2 is YNNKEL (reference sequence). This CDR3 contains 11 residues. Trimming cost V 4 bases and J 6 bases, with 4 bases left between them. CDR3 DNA sequence: TGTGCCAGCAGCCGCACCAATGAGCAGTTCTTC. Its protein is CASSRTNEQFF.

In this sample, this clonotype turned up many times. The chain links TRBV20-1 to TRBJ2-5, with D maybe TRBD1 (5 bases). Germline-derived CDR1 and CDR2 are DFQATT and SNEGSKA (reference sequence). V lost 3 bases and J 5 bases, leaving 13 bases between the germline ends. This CDR3 has 13 residues. The CDR3 loop reads CSARAGSMETQYF. DNA for the CDR3: TGCAGTGCTAGGGCAGGGTCCATGGAGACCCAGTACTTC.

Ten or more counts support this clonotype. The gene calls are TRBV29-1 and TRBJ1-1, with D uncertain. The CDR3 is made up of 11 amino acids. V was pared by 6 bases and J by 1 base, with 6 bases between. Germline lookup yields CDR1 SQVTM and CDR2 ANQGSEA. The CDR3 nucleotides read TGCAGCGTCCTACAGAACACTGAAGCTTTCTTT. Its protein product is CSVLQNTEAFF.